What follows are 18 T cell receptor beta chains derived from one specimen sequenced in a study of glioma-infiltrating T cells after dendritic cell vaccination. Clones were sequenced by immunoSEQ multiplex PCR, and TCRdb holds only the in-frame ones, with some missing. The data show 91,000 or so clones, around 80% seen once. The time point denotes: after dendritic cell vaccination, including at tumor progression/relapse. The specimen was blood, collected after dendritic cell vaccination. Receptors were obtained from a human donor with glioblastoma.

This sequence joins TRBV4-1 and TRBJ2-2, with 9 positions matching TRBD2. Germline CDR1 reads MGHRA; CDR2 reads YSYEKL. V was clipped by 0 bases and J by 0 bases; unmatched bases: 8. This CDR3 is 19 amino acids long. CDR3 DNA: TGCGCCAGCAGCCAAGATCCGCCTAGCGGGGTCGCGAACACCGGGGAGCTGTTTTTT. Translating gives CASSQDPPSGVANTGELFF.

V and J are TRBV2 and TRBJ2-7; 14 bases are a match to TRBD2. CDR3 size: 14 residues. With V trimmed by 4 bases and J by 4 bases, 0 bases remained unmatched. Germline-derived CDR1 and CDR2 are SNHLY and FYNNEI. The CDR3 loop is CASSGTSGGYEQYF. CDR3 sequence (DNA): TGTGCCAGCAGTGGGACTAGCGGGGGGTACGAGCAGTACTTC.

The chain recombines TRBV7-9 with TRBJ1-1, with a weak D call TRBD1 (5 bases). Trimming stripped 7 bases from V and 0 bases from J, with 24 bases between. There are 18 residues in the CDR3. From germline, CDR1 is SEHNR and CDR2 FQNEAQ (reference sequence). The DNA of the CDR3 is TGTGCCAGCATCACCTCTATAATGACAGTCCTAATGAACACTGAAGCTTTCTTT. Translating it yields CASITSIMTVLMNTEAFF.

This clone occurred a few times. The CDR3 is CASRWGGGTEAFF. The CDR3 DNA reads as TGTGCCAGCCGATGGGGGGGTGGCACTGAAGCTTTCTTT. This chain connects TRBV27 to TRBJ1-1, with D perhaps matching TRBD1 (5 bases). Trimming pared 8 bases from V and 4 bases from J, leaving 14 bases between. The CDR3 is 13 residues long. CDR1 is MNHEY, CDR2 SMNVEV, per germline (reference sequence).

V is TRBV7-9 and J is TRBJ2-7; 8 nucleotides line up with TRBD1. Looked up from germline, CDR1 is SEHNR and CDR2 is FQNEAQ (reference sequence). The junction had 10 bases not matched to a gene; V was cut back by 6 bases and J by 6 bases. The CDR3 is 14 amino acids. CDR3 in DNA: TGTGCCAGCAGGTCCACAGGGGGGTGGTTCGAGCAGTACTTC. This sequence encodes CASRSTGGWFEQYF.

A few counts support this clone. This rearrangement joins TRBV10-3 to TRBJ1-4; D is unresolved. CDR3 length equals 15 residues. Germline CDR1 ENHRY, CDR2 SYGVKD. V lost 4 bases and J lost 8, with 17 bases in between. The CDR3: CAISAGNRVGEKLFF. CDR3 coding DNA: TGTGCCATCAGTGCGGGGAACAGAGTGGGGGAAAAACTGTTTTTT.

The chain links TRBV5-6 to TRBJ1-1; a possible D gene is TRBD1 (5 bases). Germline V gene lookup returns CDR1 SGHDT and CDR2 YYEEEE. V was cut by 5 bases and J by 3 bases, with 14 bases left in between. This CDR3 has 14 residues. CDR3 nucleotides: TGTGCCAGCAGTCCCCCCCGGGGGGACACTGAAGCTTTCTTT. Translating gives CASSPPRGDTEAFF.

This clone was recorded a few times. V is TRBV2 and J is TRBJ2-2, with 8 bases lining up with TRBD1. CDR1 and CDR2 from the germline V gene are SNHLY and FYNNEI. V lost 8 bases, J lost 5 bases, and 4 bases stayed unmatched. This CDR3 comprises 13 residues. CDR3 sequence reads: CASGQGLTGELFF. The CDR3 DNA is TGTGCCAGCGGACAGGGTTTAACCGGGGAGCTGTTTTTT.

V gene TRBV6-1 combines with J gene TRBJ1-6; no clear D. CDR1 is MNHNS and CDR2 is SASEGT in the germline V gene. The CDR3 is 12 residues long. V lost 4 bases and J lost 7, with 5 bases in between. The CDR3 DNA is TGTGCCAGCAGTGTCGGGAATTCACCCCTCCACTTT. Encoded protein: CASSVGNSPLHF.

The CDR3 spells CASSDGEGAVSNQPQHF. The CDR3 nucleotides read TGTGCCAGCAGTGATGGCGAGGGGGCAGTTAGCAATCAGCCCCAGCATTTT. The chain recombines TRBV6-1 with TRBJ1-5; 7 bases align to TRBD1. V shed 3 bases and J 0 bases; nucleotides not matched to a gene: 8. Germline CDR1 is MNHNS and CDR2 is SASEGT. The CDR3 consists of 17 residues.

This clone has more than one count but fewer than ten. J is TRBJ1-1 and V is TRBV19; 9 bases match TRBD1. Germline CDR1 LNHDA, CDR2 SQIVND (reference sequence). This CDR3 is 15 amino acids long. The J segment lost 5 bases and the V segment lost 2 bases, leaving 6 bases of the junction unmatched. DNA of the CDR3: TGTGCCAGTAGTATACAGACAGGGGGTATAACTGAAGCTTTCTTT. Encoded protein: CASSIQTGGITEAFF. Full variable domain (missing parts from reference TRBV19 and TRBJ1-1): DGGITQSPKYLFRKEGQNVTLSCEQNLNHDAMYWYRQDPGQGLRLIYYSQIVNDFQKGDIAEGYSVSREKKESFPLTVTSAQKNPTAFYLCASSIQTGGITEAFFGQGTRLTVV.

The CDR3 loop reads CASSLLGQGPYEQYF. The CDR3 nucleotides are TGCGCCAGCAGCTTGCTTGGACAGGGACCCTACGAGCAGTACTTC. The chain uses TRBV5-1 and TRBJ2-7, with 8 positions matching TRBD1. V was clipped by 1 base and J by 2 bases; unmatched bases: 5. Germline loops: CDR1 SGHRS, CDR2 YFSETQ. CDR3 length: 15 residues.

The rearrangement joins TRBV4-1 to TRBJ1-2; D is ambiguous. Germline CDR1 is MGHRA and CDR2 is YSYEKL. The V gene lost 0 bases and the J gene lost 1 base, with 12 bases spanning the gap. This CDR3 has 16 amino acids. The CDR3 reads CASSQDPGGINYGYTF. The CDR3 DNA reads TGCGCCAGCAGCCAAGATCCAGGAGGAATTAACTATGGCTACACCTTC.

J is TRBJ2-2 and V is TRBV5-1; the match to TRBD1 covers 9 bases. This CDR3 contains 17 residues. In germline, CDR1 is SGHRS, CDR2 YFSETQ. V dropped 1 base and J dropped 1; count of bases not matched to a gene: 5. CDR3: CASSLLGQGLNTGELFF. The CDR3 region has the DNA TGCGCCAGCAGCTTGCTGGGACAGGGATTGAACACCGGGGAGCTGTTTTTT. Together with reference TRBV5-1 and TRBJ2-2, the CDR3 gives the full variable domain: KAGVTQTPRYLIKTRGQQVTLSCSPISGHRSVSWYQQTPGQGLQFLFEYFSETQRNKGNFPGRFSGRQFSNSRSEMNVSTLELGDSALYLCASSLLGQGLNTGELFFGEGSRLTVL.

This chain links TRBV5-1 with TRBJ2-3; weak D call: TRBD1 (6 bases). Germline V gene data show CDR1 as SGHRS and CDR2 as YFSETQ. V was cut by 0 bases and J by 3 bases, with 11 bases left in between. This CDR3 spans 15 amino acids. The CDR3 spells CASSLARGWTDTQYF. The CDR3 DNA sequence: TGCGCCAGCAGCTTGGCCAGGGGTTGGACAGATACGCAGTATTTT.

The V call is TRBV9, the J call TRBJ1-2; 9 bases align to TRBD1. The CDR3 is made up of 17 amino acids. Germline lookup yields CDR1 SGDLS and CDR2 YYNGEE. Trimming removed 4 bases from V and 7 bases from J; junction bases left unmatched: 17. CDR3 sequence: CASSPISWDRVLLGYTF. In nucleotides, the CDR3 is TGTGCCAGCAGCCCTATTTCTTGGGACAGGGTCCTCCTTGGCTACACCTTC.

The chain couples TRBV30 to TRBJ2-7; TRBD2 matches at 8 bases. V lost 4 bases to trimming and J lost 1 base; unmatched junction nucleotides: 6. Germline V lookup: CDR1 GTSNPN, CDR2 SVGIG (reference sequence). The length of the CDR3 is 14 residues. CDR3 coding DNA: TGTGCCTGGAATAGCGGGGACTTATCCTACGAGCAGTACTTC. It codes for CAWNSGDLSYEQYF. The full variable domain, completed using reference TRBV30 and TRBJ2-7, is SQTIHQWPATLVQPVGSPLSLECTVEGTSNPNLYWYRQAAGRGLQLLFYSVGIGQISSEVPQNLSASRPQDRQFILSSKKLLLSDSGFYLCAWNSGDLSYEQYFGPGTRLTVT.

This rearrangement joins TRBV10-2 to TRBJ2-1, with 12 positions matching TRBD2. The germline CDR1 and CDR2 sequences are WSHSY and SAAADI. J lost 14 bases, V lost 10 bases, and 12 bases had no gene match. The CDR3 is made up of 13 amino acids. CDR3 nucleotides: TGCGCCACCCGCCGGACTAGCGGGGACAGGAAGTTCTTC. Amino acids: CATRRTSGDRKFF.